The 15 T cell receptor beta chains in this list originate from one sample, sequenced in a study of T-cell reconstitution after alpha-beta-depleted transplantation in children. Construction of the TCRbeta library involved unique molecular identifiers. TCRdb re-called the PCR reads with MiXCR, one entry per CDR3 protein. The sample includes roughly 400,000 distinct CDR3 sequences, approximately 20% of them seen just once. The sequenced sample was PBMCs from the stem cell graft donor, obtained from the stem cell graft. These receptor sequences come from a human donor who donated a stem cell graft to a child with acute myeloid leukemia.

This clonotype has ten or more counts. V and J are TRBV20-1 and TRBJ2-7, with unresolved D. CDR1 DFQATT and CDR2 SNEGSKA come from the germline V gene (reference sequence). The CDR3 covers 12 residues. V dropped 1 base and J dropped 4 bases, with 8 bases sitting between them. The CDR3 nucleotides read TGCAGTGCTAGAGCCACGGCTTACGAGCAGTACTTC. As protein: CSARATAYEQYF.

This chain uses TRBV5-1 with TRBJ1-1; D unresolved. Germline values: CDR1 SGHRS, CDR2 YFSETQ. Trimming stripped 2 bases from V and 8 bases from J, with 10 bases between. This CDR3 is 12 amino acids long. As DNA, the CDR3 is TGCGCCAGCAGCTTCCTTGGCGTGGAAGCTTTCTTT. Encoded protein: CASSFLGVEAFF.

This clonotype was detected only a few times. The rearrangement links TRBV3-1 to TRBJ2-1, with 12 nucleotides matching TRBD1. In germline, CDR1 is LGHDT, CDR2 YNNKEL (reference sequence). Trimming cost V 4 bases and J 16 bases; bases outside gene matches: 8. The CDR3 has 13 amino acids. The CDR3 loop reads CASSPGQGASYFF. In DNA form, the CDR3 reads TGTGCCAGCAGCCCGGGACAGGGGGCGAGCTATTTCTTC.

This clonotype has a handful of counts. V is TRBV5-1 and J is TRBJ2-1; D is uncertain. The germline gives CDR1 SGHRS, CDR2 YFSETQ. Trimming took off 2 bases at V and 8 bases at J, with 17 bases between the two ends. This CDR3 comprises 15 residues. CDR3 in DNA: TGCGCCAGCAGCTTTATTCTGGCCAAGGCGGATGAGCAGTTCTTC. Translated: CASSFILAKADEQFF. The whole variable domain, filled in from reference TRBV5-1 and TRBJ2-1, reads KAGVTQTPRYLIKTRGQQVTLSCSPISGHRSVSWYQQTPGQGLQFLFEYFSETQRNKGNFPGRFSGRQFSNSRSEMNVSTLELGDSALYLCASSFILAKADEQFFGPGTRLTVL.

The table lists this clonotype with a few counts. V usage is TRBV7-6 and J usage is TRBJ2-5; a possible D gene is TRBD1 (6 bases). This CDR3 comprises 15 residues. Germline V gene lookup returns CDR1 SGHVS and CDR2 FNYEAQ. Trimming took 5 bases from V and 3 from J, leaving 16 bases between them. For the CDR3, the DNA is TGTGCCAGCAGCCCCAGGGGATGGGTGGAAGAGACCCAGTACTTC. Encoded protein: CASSPRGWVEETQYF.

The chain joins TRBV24-1 to TRBJ2-1, with 13 bases matching TRBD2. Germline loops: CDR1 KGHDR, CDR2 SFDVKD. V was clipped by 7 bases and J by 5 bases; unmatched bases: 4. The CDR3 totals 15 residues. The CDR3 bases are TGTGCCACCAGAACTAGCGGGAGGGCCGACAATGAGCAGTTCTTC. This encodes CATRTSGRADNEQFF.

The V and J genes are TRBV5-1 and TRBJ2-7; 8 positions agree with TRBD1. The CDR3 spans 14 residues. V trimming: 4 bases; J trimming: 4 bases; junction bases outside the gene matches: 7. Looked up from germline, CDR1 is SGHRS and CDR2 is YFSETQ. The CDR3 DNA follows: TGCGCCAGCAGCGGGGGACAGGCGGATTACGAGCAGTACTTC. It encodes CASSGGQADYEQYF.

This sequence joins TRBV20-1 and TRBJ2-2; 12 nucleotides match TRBD2. Trimming at V came to 2 bases and at J to 2 bases, leaving 6 bases not matched to a gene. Germline lookup yields CDR1 DFQATT and CDR2 SNEGSKA (reference sequence). The CDR3 is 17 amino acids. CDR3 sequence (DNA): TGCAGTGCTAGACCTCGACTAGCGGGAGCTAACACCGGGGAGCTGTTTTTT. Encoded protein: CSARPRLAGANTGELFF.

This rearrangement joins TRBV29-1 to TRBJ2-1, with D hard to call. Germline lookup yields CDR1 SQVTM and CDR2 ANQGSEA. The V end was cut by 3 bases, the J end by 6 bases, with 9 bases between. The CDR3 has 12 amino acids. The CDR3 nucleotides are TGCAGCGTTGAGGGTAATGGCAATGAGCAGTTCTTC. This encodes CSVEGNGNEQFF.

In this sample, this clonotype turned up many times. This CDR3 is CASSAQGGNSPLHF. In DNA, the CDR3 is TGTGCCAGCAGCGCGCAGGGCGGCAATTCACCCCTCCACTTT. The chain combines TRBV9 with TRBJ1-6; a weak D match, TRBD1 (5 bases). The CDR3 totals 14 residues. Germline V lookup: CDR1 SGDLS, CDR2 YYNGEE. V was trimmed by 3 bases and J by 7 bases, leaving 11 bases between them.

The chain couples TRBV15 to TRBJ2-4; D tentatively fits TRBD1 or TRBD2 (5 bases each). In germline, CDR1 is LNHNV, CDR2 YYDKDF (reference sequence). The CDR3 runs to 19 residues. V shed 5 bases and J shed 0 bases, with 23 bases lying between them. The CDR3: CATSDPGAGAHLAKNIQYF. The CDR3 DNA reads TGTGCCACCAGCGATCCTGGGGCCGGGGCCCATTTAGCCAAAAACATTCAGTACTTC.

The V and J genes are TRBV19 and TRBJ2-7, with D possibly TRBD1 on 6 matching bases. The CDR3 consists of 14 residues. With 8 bases removed from V and 4 bases from J, the gap between germline ends came to 18 bases. The germline V gene has CDR1 LNHDA and CDR2 SQIVND (reference sequence). CDR3 sequence (DNA): TGTGCCAGTTCTACAGGGATTCTGGGGTACGAGCAGTACTTC. It translates to CASSTGILGYEQYF.

J is TRBJ2-1 and V is TRBV27; D is undetermined. Germline assignment: CDR1 MNHEY and CDR2 SMNVEV (reference sequence). Trimming took off 10 bases at V and 0 bases at J, with 10 bases between the two ends. The CDR3 totals 13 residues. Written as DNA, the CDR3 is TGTGCCACCCACGGGTCCTCCTACAATGAGCAGTTCTTC. It encodes CATHGSSYNEQFF.

This CDR3 reads CASHRGGGTQYF. Here the CDR3 DNA reads TGTGCCAGTCACAGGGGTGGTGGGACCCAGTACTTC. The chain has TRBV28 and TRBJ2-5; TRBD1 aligns across 7 bases. Germline CDR1 reads MDHEN; CDR2 reads SYDVKM. V gave up 9 bases and J gave up 7 bases; unmatched junction bases: 8. The CDR3 extends over 12 amino acids.

There are many counts of this clonotype. This chain links TRBV29-1 with TRBJ2-3, with 9 bases that match TRBD2. J gave up 3 bases and V 3 bases, and 4 bases lay outside the gene matches. The CDR3 is 14 amino acids. CDR1 SQVTM and CDR2 ANQGSEA come from the germline V gene. The CDR3 DNA reads TGCAGCGTTGAGATTAGCGGGAGTACAGATACGCAGTATTTT. This translates into CSVEISGSTDTQYF.